The rows below give T cell receptor beta chains drawn from one sample of a study of Ad26.COV2.S vaccination and SARS-CoV-2 variants. Sequenced by immunoSEQ multiplex PCR; TCRdb stores in-frame clones only, minus some. The sample comprises about 480,000 clones, around 90% of which are singletons, and more than 10% rests with the top ten. The source material was peripheral blood, sampled in a trial of Ad26.COV2.S vaccine versus placebo. Every receptor here comes from a person aged 18-65 years who received the Ad26.COV2.S COVID-19 vaccine or a placebo. The CDR3 runs from the conserved cysteine through the conserved F or W. Each record gives: D gene, V gene, J gene, clone size, CDR3 protein, CDR3 DNA. The D gene is left open where the match is weak. A row's size may be missing; if present it is once, few, many or a size class.

D gene: -; V gene: TRBV11-2; J gene: TRBJ1-2; clone size: once; CDR3 protein: CASSPTGSGYTF; CDR3 DNA: TGTGCCAGCAGCCCGACGGGTTCTGGCTACACCTTC
D gene: -; V gene: TRBV28; J gene: TRBJ2-1; clone size: -; CDR3 protein: CASSLSVPQGDEQFF; CDR3 DNA: TGTGCCAGCAGTTTATCAGTCCCTCAGGGCGATGAGCAGTTCTTC
D gene: -; V gene: TRBV15; J gene: TRBJ1-1; clone size: few; CDR3 protein: CATSRDRAGQAFF; CDR3 DNA: TGTGCCACCAGCAGAGATCGGGCAGGGCAAGCTTTCTTT
D gene: -; V gene: TRBV5-4; J gene: TRBJ2-7; clone size: -; CDR3 protein: CASSLDKLSYEQYF; CDR3 DNA: TGTGCCAGCAGCTTGGATAAGCTATCCTACGAGCAGTACTTC
D gene: TRBD2; V gene: TRBV7-6; J gene: TRBJ2-7; clone size: -; CDR3 protein: CASSLGAGGKFYEQYF; CDR3 DNA: TGTGCCAGCAGCTTAGGCGCGGGAGGGAAATTCTACGAGCAGTACTTC
D gene: -; V gene: TRBV9; J gene: TRBJ1-5; clone size: -; CDR3 protein: CARSVSGGGQPQHF; CDR3 DNA: TGTGCCCGCAGCGTATCGGGGGGGGGACAGCCCCAGCATTTT
D gene: -; V gene: TRBV10-2; J gene: TRBJ2-6; clone size: once; CDR3 protein: CASRLTTGIGSGANVLTF; CDR3 DNA: TGCGCCAGCAGACTTACGACGGGGATAGGGTCTGGGGCCAACGTCCTGACTTTC
D gene: TRBD1; V gene: TRBV28; J gene: TRBJ1-2; clone size: few; CDR3 protein: CASSSPGGGHGYTF; CDR3 DNA: TGTGCCAGCAGCTCTCCAGGGGGGGGGCATGGCTACACCTTC
D gene: TRBD2; V gene: TRBV5-1; J gene: TRBJ2-1; clone size: -; CDR3 protein: CASSMSSGLYNEQFF; CDR3 DNA: TGCGCCAGCAGCATGTCTAGCGGGCTCTACAATGAGCAGTTCTTC
D gene: -; V gene: TRBV19; J gene: TRBJ1-1; clone size: -; CDR3 protein: CASSIRGITEAFF; CDR3 DNA: TGTGCCAGTAGTATTAGAGGCATCACTGAAGCTTTCTTT
D gene: -; V gene: TRBV11-1; J gene: TRBJ1-1; clone size: -; CDR3 protein: CASSLGDF; CDR3 DNA: TGTGCCAGCAGCTTAGGTGACTTT
D gene: -; V gene: TRBV5-1; J gene: TRBJ1-5; clone size: -; CDR3 protein: CASSLDGRENQPQHF; CDR3 DNA: TGCGCCAGCAGCTTGGACGGCAGGGAAAATCAGCCCCAGCATTTT
D gene: -; V gene: TRBV28; J gene: TRBJ1-2; clone size: -; CDR3 protein: CASSLPVGIYGYTF; CDR3 DNA: TGTGCCAGCAGTTTGCCGGTGGGGATTTATGGCTACACCTTC
D gene: -; V gene: TRBV11-3; J gene: TRBJ2-7; clone size: -; CDR3 protein: CASSLGPTYEQYF; CDR3 DNA: TGTGCCAGCAGCTTAGGACCAACCTACGAGCAGTACTTC
D gene: -; V gene: TRBV5-6; J gene: TRBJ1-1; clone size: -; CDR3 protein: CASSFRGVRDTEAFF; CDR3 DNA: TGTGCCAGCAGCTTCAGAGGTGTCAGAGACACTGAAGCTTTCTTT
D gene: -; V gene: TRBV18; J gene: TRBJ2-1; clone size: -; CDR3 protein: CASSPPTTNEQFF; CDR3 DNA: TGTGCCAGCTCACCCCCGACCACAAATGAGCAGTTCTTC
D gene: -; V gene: TRBV20-1; J gene: TRBJ2-7; clone size: -; CDR3 protein: CSARDSYEQYF; CDR3 DNA: TGCAGTGCTAGGGACAGCTACGAGCAGTACTTC
D gene: -; V gene: TRBV10-3; J gene: TRBJ2-3; clone size: -; CDR3 protein: CAISESFSGSTDTQYF; CDR3 DNA: TGTGCCATCAGTGAGTCCTTTTCTGGTAGCACAGATACGCAGTATTTT
D gene: TRBD2; V gene: TRBV5-1; J gene: TRBJ2-5; clone size: -; CDR3 protein: CASSLEGTSGGTQYF; CDR3 DNA: TGCGCCAGCAGTCTGGAGGGGACTAGCGGGGGGACCCAGTACTTC
D gene: TRBD2; V gene: TRBV2; J gene: TRBJ2-5; clone size: -; CDR3 protein: CASRDGLAGTQYF; CDR3 DNA: TGTGCCAGCAGAGATGGACTAGCGGGGACCCAGTACTTC
D gene: TRBD2; V gene: TRBV4-3; J gene: TRBJ2-1; clone size: few; CDR3 protein: CASSQDLAGAGGSVGEQFF; CDR3 DNA: TGCGCCAGCAGCCAAGATTTGGCCGGGGCGGGAGGTTCGGTTGGTGAGCAGTTCTTC
D gene: -; V gene: TRBV2; J gene: TRBJ2-7; clone size: -; CDR3 protein: CASSEGVLSYEQYF; CDR3 DNA: TGTGCCAGCAGTGAGGGGGTCCTCTCCTACGAGCAGTACTTC
D gene: -; V gene: TRBV19; J gene: TRBJ1-5; clone size: -; CDR3 protein: CASSAGRSGQPQHF; CDR3 DNA: TGTGCCAGTAGTGCCGGCCGAAGTGGGCAGCCCCAGCATTTT
D gene: -; V gene: TRBV19; J gene: TRBJ2-6; clone size: -; CDR3 protein: CASSIGQVLGGANVLTF; CDR3 DNA: TGTGCCAGTAGTATAGGGCAGGTCCTCGGTGGGGCCAACGTCCTGACTTTC
D gene: TRBD1; V gene: TRBV30; J gene: TRBJ1-2; clone size: once; CDR3 protein: CAWSATGDGYTF; CDR3 DNA: TGTGCCTGGAGTGCGACAGGGGACGGCTACACCTTC
D gene: TRBD1; V gene: TRBV5-1; J gene: TRBJ1-5; clone size: once; CDR3 protein: CASSLVLTGQGCQPQHF; CDR3 DNA: TGCGCCAGCAGCTTGGTGTTGACGGGACAGGGTTGCCAGCCCCAGCATTTT
D gene: -; V gene: TRBV2; J gene: TRBJ1-5; clone size: -; CDR3 protein: CASSEGYRVQPQHF; CDR3 DNA: TGTGCCAGCAGTGAAGGATACAGGGTACAGCCCCAGCATTTT
D gene: TRBD2; V gene: TRBV19; J gene: TRBJ2-1; clone size: -; CDR3 protein: CASTGGRFGNEQFF; CDR3 DNA: TGTGCCAGTACCGGCGGGAGATTCGGCAATGAGCAGTTCTTC
D gene: TRBD2; V gene: TRBV5-1; J gene: TRBJ2-4; clone size: -; CDR3 protein: CASSLEGLGGSSF; CDR3 DNA: TGCGCCAGCAGCTTGGAGGGTCTAGGCGGGAGTAGCTTC
D gene: TRBD1; V gene: TRBV7-9; J gene: TRBJ2-7; clone size: -; CDR3 protein: CASSQTTGGADEQYF; CDR3 DNA: TGTGCCAGCAGCCAAACTACAGGGGGCGCGGACGAGCAGTACTTC
D gene: -; V gene: TRBV19; J gene: TRBJ2-1; clone size: -; CDR3 protein: CASSIVLPLGEQFF; CDR3 DNA: TGTGCCAGTAGTATAGTCCTCCCGTTGGGTGAGCAGTTCTTC
D gene: -; V gene: TRBV30; J gene: TRBJ1-1; clone size: -; CDR3 protein: CAWRLNTEAFF; CDR3 DNA: TGTGCCTGGAGATTGAACACTGAAGCTTTCTTT
D gene: TRBD2; V gene: TRBV15; J gene: TRBJ2-7; clone size: -; CDR3 protein: CATSLPGLAYEQYF; CDR3 DNA: TGTGCCACCAGCTTACCGGGACTAGCGTACGAGCAGTACTTC
D gene: -; V gene: TRBV5-6; J gene: TRBJ2-7; clone size: -; CDR3 protein: CASSSWTPSSYEQYF; CDR3 DNA: TGTGCCAGCAGCTCGTGGACACCCAGCTCCTACGAGCAGTACTTC
D gene: TRBD1; V gene: TRBV10-3; J gene: TRBJ2-1; clone size: -; CDR3 protein: CAIRGQLGDEQFF; CDR3 DNA: TGTGCCATCAGGGGACAGTTAGGAGATGAGCAGTTCTTC
D gene: -; V gene: TRBV6-2/TRBV6-3; J gene: TRBJ2-5; clone size: -; CDR3 protein: CASSYSKETQYF; CDR3 DNA: TGTGCCAGCAGTTACTCGAAAGAGACCCAGTACTTC
D gene: TRBD2; V gene: TRBV4-2; J gene: TRBJ2-3; clone size: -; CDR3 protein: CASSQEIAGASTDTQYF; CDR3 DNA: TGTGCCAGCAGCCAAGAGATAGCGGGGGCTAGCACAGATACGCAGTATTTT
D gene: TRBD1; V gene: TRBV9; J gene: TRBJ1-3; clone size: -; CDR3 protein: CASSLWTGGFGNTIYF; CDR3 DNA: TGTGCCAGCTCACTTTGGACAGGGGGCTTTGGAAACACCATATATTTT
D gene: -; V gene: TRBV7-6; J gene: TRBJ2-1; clone size: -; CDR3 protein: CASSRQGGEQFF; CDR3 DNA: TGTGCCAGCAGCCGCCAGGGGGGCGAGCAGTTCTTC
D gene: TRBD1; V gene: TRBV2; J gene: TRBJ1-5; clone size: once; CDR3 protein: CASSGMTGGQPQHF; CDR3 DNA: TGTGCCAGCAGTGGGATGACAGGGGGACAGCCCCAGCATTTT
D gene: -; V gene: TRBV5-1; J gene: TRBJ2-2; clone size: -; CDR3 protein: CASSLLLQTGELFF; CDR3 DNA: TGCGCCAGCAGCTTGCTGCTGCAAACCGGGGAGCTGTTTTTT
D gene: TRBD2; V gene: TRBV6-1; J gene: TRBJ2-5; clone size: -; CDR3 protein: CASSALAGVGVGETQYF; CDR3 DNA: TGTGCCAGCAGTGCATTAGCGGGAGTGGGGGTCGGGGAGACCCAGTACTTC
D gene: -; V gene: TRBV29-1; J gene: TRBJ1-2; clone size: -; CDR3 protein: CSVAGAYGYTF; CDR3 DNA: TGCAGCGTTGCAGGGGCCTATGGCTACACCTTC
D gene: TRBD1; V gene: TRBV30; J gene: TRBJ1-1; clone size: -; CDR3 protein: CAWGPGTGRLEAFF; CDR3 DNA: TGTGCCTGGGGTCCCGGGACAGGGAGACTTGAAGCTTTCTTT
D gene: -; V gene: TRBV6-5; J gene: TRBJ1-5; clone size: -; CDR3 protein: CASRNQGYQPQHF; CDR3 DNA: TGTGCCAGCAGGAACCAGGGGTATCAGCCCCAGCATTTT
D gene: -; V gene: TRBV3-1/TRBV3-2; J gene: TRBJ2-7; clone size: -; CDR3 protein: CASSHRISNGHRYASYEQYF; CDR3 DNA: TGTGCCAGCAGCCATCGAATATCCAACGGCCACCGATATGCATCCTACGAGCAGTACTTC
D gene: -; V gene: TRBV15; J gene: TRBJ1-5; clone size: -; CDR3 protein: CATSRDRFPDTYSNQPQHF; CDR3 DNA: TGTGCCACCAGCAGAGATCGATTCCCTGATACATATAGCAATCAGCCCCAGCATTTT
D gene: -; V gene: TRBV29-1; J gene: TRBJ1-4; clone size: -; CDR3 protein: CSVSGWQGTNEKLFF; CDR3 DNA: TGCAGCGTGTCAGGGTGGCAGGGCACTAATGAAAAACTGTTTTTT
D gene: -; V gene: TRBV5-1; J gene: TRBJ1-2; clone size: -; CDR3 protein: CASSLDGANYGYTF; CDR3 DNA: TGCGCCAGCAGCTTGGACGGAGCTAACTATGGCTACACCTTC
D gene: -; V gene: TRBV5-1; J gene: TRBJ1-5; clone size: once; CDR3 protein: CASTPYQPQHF; CDR3 DNA: TGCGCCAGCACCCCCTATCAGCCCCAGCATTTT
D gene: -; V gene: TRBV19; J gene: TRBJ2-5; clone size: -; CDR3 protein: CASSSARYQETQYF; CDR3 DNA: TGTGCCAGTAGTAGCGCTCGGTACCAAGAGACCCAGTACTTC
D gene: -; V gene: TRBV14; J gene: TRBJ2-2; clone size: -; CDR3 protein: CASSQGWTSLGELFF; CDR3 DNA: TGTGCCAGCAGCCAAGGTTGGACCTCCCTGGGGGAGCTGTTTTTT
D gene: -; V gene: TRBV19; J gene: TRBJ2-5; clone size: -; CDR3 protein: CASRNNREETQYF; CDR3 DNA: TGTGCCAGTAGGAACAACCGAGAAGAGACCCAGTACTTC
D gene: -; V gene: TRBV5-1; J gene: TRBJ2-3; clone size: -; CDR3 protein: CASSGGHSTDTQYF; CDR3 DNA: TGCGCCAGCAGCGGGGGGCATTCCACAGATACGCAGTATTTT
D gene: -; V gene: TRBV3-1/TRBV3-2; J gene: TRBJ2-5; clone size: -; CDR3 protein: CASSQEATQYF; CDR3 DNA: TGTGCCAGCAGCCAAGAGGCGACCCAGTACTTC
D gene: TRBD2; V gene: TRBV3-1/TRBV3-2; J gene: TRBJ2-3; clone size: -; CDR3 protein: CASNKGLAGVKTDTQYF; CDR3 DNA: TGTGCCAGCAACAAGGGACTAGCGGGAGTAAAGACAGATACGCAGTATTTT
D gene: -; V gene: TRBV7-9; J gene: TRBJ2-7; clone size: few; CDR3 protein: CASSLGPGDEQYF; CDR3 DNA: TGTGCCAGCAGCTTAGGGCCCGGGGACGAGCAGTACTTC
D gene: TRBD2; V gene: TRBV20-1; J gene: TRBJ2-3; clone size: -; CDR3 protein: CSAHSSGPQYF; CDR3 DNA: TGCAGTGCGCACTCTAGCGGGCCGCAGTATTTT